The 21 T cell receptor beta chains given below trace back to one sample, sequenced in a study of T cells in Graves' hyperthyroidism and ophthalmopathy. Amplification yielded TCR beta CDR3 regions, with RNA transcripts as the source. HTBI primers drove first-round RT-PCR of the TCR CDR3. One entry per CDR3 protein, called by TCRdb with MiXCR from the multiplex PCR reads. Of approximately 300,000 distinct CDR3 sequences listed, around 20% are singletons. Material for sequencing was blood. Receptor source: a man between 45 and 60 years old with Graves' ophthalmopathy.

This clonotype was counted ten times or more. This chain connects TRBV7-8 to TRBJ2-1; 7 bases line up with TRBD1. V trimming: 5 bases; J trimming: 4 bases; junction bases outside the gene matches: 14. The V gene's germline CDR1 is SGHVS and CDR2 FQNEAQ. The CDR3 covers 17 residues. DNA for the CDR3: TGTGCCAGCAGCCCAGAGTCGACAGGGTTAGGTTACAATGAGCAGTTCTTC. Residues: CASSPESTGLGYNEQFF.

This clonotype came up many times. The chain recombines TRBV11-2 with TRBJ2-3; tentatively, D is TRBD1 or TRBD2 (5 bases each). There are 14 residues in the CDR3. From germline, CDR1 is SGHAT and CDR2 FQNNGV. V lost 6 bases and J lost 6, with 16 bases in between. CDR3 protein: CASRHTGAGDTQYF. Written as DNA, the CDR3 is TGTGCCAGCAGACATACCGGGGCAGGGGATACGCAGTATTTT.

This clonotype was observed at least ten times. V usage is TRBV20-1 and J usage is TRBJ2-5; TRBD2 agrees at 12 bases. This CDR3 has 13 residues. Germline V gene sequence: CDR1 DFQATT, CDR2 SNEGSKA (reference sequence). Trimming took 5 bases from V and 9 from J; bases not matched to a gene: 7. CDR3 amino acids: CSAPGLAGRAQYF. CDR3 coding DNA: TGCAGTGCTCCCGGACTAGCGGGAAGGGCCCAGTACTTC.

This clonotype came up many times. The chain links TRBV3-1 to TRBJ2-1; TRBD1 might be the D (6 bases). Trimming shortened V by 3 bases and J by 7 bases, and 13 bases separated the two germline ends. In germline, CDR1 is LGHDT, CDR2 YNNKEL (reference sequence). There are 14 residues in the CDR3. The CDR3 bases are TGTGCCAGCAGCCACCGAGGGGGAAGGAATGAGCAGTTCTTC. This gives the protein CASSHRGGRNEQFF.

J is TRBJ1-5 and V is TRBV7-8; unclear D gene. V lost 0 bases and J 0 bases, leaving 9 bases between the germline ends. Germline loops: CDR1 SGHVS, CDR2 FQNEAQ. The CDR3 consists of 16 residues. In nucleotides, the CDR3 is TGTGCCAGCAGCTTAGCGGGTGGGCATAGCAATCAGCCCCAGCATTTT. Its protein is CASSLAGGHSNQPQHF.

This clonotype was recorded a few times. The chain uses TRBV5-1 and TRBJ1-4; 8 bases are shared with TRBD1. J was trimmed by 7 bases and V by 4 bases; bases with no gene match: 6. The CDR3 sequence is 14 residues long. Germline V lookup: CDR1 SGHRS, CDR2 YFSETQ. The CDR3 region has the DNA TGCGCCAGCAGCCCCGGGACAGGCTCTGAAAAACTGTTTTTT. Translating it yields CASSPGTGSEKLFF.

The DNA of the CDR3 is TGTGCCAGCAGCCAAGTGGCAGGATTGTCACCCCTCCACTTT. The encoded protein is CASSQVAGLSPLHF. The J gene is TRBJ1-6, the V gene TRBV14; D remains unclear. The CDR3 has 14 residues. Germline CDR1 and CDR2: SGHDN and FVKESK. Trimming stripped 1 base from V and 10 bases from J, with 11 bases between.

V gene TRBV6-2 or TRBV6-3 combines with J gene TRBJ2-7, with 8 bases matching TRBD1. V lost 6 bases, J lost 4 bases, and 17 bases stayed unmatched. The CDR3 consists of 17 residues. CDR1 is MNHEY, CDR2 SVGEGT, per germline. For the CDR3, the DNA is TGTGCCAGCAGGTACCGGACACGTCCGGGACAGGTTTACGAGCAGTACTTC. Translation: CASRYRTRPGQVYEQYF.

This clonotype was seen ten or more times. The chain carries TRBV20-1 and TRBJ2-7; D perhaps matches TRBD1 (6 bases). V dropped 5 bases and J dropped 13 bases, with 21 bases sitting between them. The CDR3 extends over 12 amino acids. Germline CDR1 reads DFQATT; CDR2 reads SNEGSKA (reference sequence). In nucleotides, the CDR3 is TGCAGTGCTCCCCGGGACCCACAGGGACAATACTTC. It is translated as CSAPRDPQGQYF.

This clonotype was seen at least ten times. The J gene is TRBJ1-2, the V gene TRBV3-1; unclear D gene. CDR1 and CDR2 from the germline V gene are LGHDT and YNNKEL (reference sequence). The CDR3 covers 12 residues. Trimming removed 0 bases from V and 7 bases from J, with 6 bases in between. The CDR3 sequence: CASSQEGFGYTF. As DNA, the CDR3 is TGTGCCAGCAGCCAAGAGGGGTTTGGCTACACCTTC.

This clonotype was detected a few times. The CDR3 DNA follows: TGTGCCAGCAGCGTAGCGTCCGGACAGGGAGGGGGATCACCCCTCCACTTT. Translated, it gives CASSVASGQGGGSPLHF. This chain connects TRBV9 to TRBJ1-6, with TRBD1 identical over 8 bases. Trimming took 0 bases from V and 10 from J; bases not matched to a gene: 12. This CDR3 region has 17 residues. CDR1 is SGDLS, CDR2 YYNGEE, per germline.

A remark on this clonotype: A read error is possible here, since a much larger clone lies one base away. Lacking the conserved final phenylalanine or tryptophan, this CDR3 likely reflects a read error. The V gene is TRBV20-1, the J gene TRBJ1-1; D is undetermined. Germline values: CDR1 DFQATT, CDR2 SNEGSKA (reference sequence). This CDR3 is built from 12 residues. With 5 bases removed from V and 1 base from J, the gap between germline ends came to 8 bases. The CDR3, as DNA: TGCAGTGCTTTCCGGACGAACACTGAAGCTTTCTCT. This translates into CSAFRTNTEAFS.

This clonotype was recorded a few times. V and J are TRBV7-9 and TRBJ2-1; TRBD1 or TRBD2 may be the D gene (7 bases each). The CDR3 consists of 17 residues. Germline V CDR1 and CDR2: SEHNR, FQNEAQ (reference sequence). Between the trimmed V and J ends, which lost 5 bases and 9 bases, there was a span of 26 bases. This chain's CDR3 is CASSHGQGEGGAAEQFF. Written as DNA, the CDR3 is TGTGCCAGCAGCCATGGCCAGGGGGAGGGCGGAGCTGCTGAGCAGTTCTTC.

This clonotype was seen at least ten times. CDR3 protein: CASSVDSEGTQYF. The CDR3 nucleotides read TGTGCCAGCAGCGTCGACTCTGAGGGTACGCAGTATTTT. The chain links TRBV7-2 to TRBJ2-3, with TRBD2 as a possible D gene (5 bases). The CDR3 contains 13 residues. Trimming removed 5 bases at V and 8 bases at J, with 14 bases between. From germline, CDR1 is SGHTA and CDR2 FQGNSA.

This chain joins TRBV5-1 and TRBJ1-2; 9 bases line up with TRBD1. The junction had 12 bases not matched to a gene; V was cut back by 4 bases and J by 5 bases. The CDR3 is 16 amino acids. The germline CDR1 and CDR2 sequences are SGHRS and YFSETQ. CDR3 protein: CASSPEQGAFGYGYTF. The CDR3 DNA sequence: TGCGCCAGCAGCCCGGAACAGGGGGCGTTTGGTTATGGCTACACCTTC.

The table lists this clonotype with a few counts. The chain links TRBV15 to TRBJ2-2; possible D gene TRBD2, 6 bases. The V gene lost 1 base and the J gene lost 7 bases, with 13 bases spanning the gap. This CDR3 spans 15 amino acids. CDR1 and CDR2 from the germline V gene are LNHNV and YYDKDF (reference sequence). The CDR3 DNA reads as TGTGCCACCAGCAGAGTGGGGGGAACGGGCGGGGAGCTGTTTTTT. Translating gives CATSRVGGTGGELFF.

This clonotype was recorded a few times. The V and J genes are TRBV5-5 and TRBJ2-7; the D gene is possibly TRBD2 (5 bases). In germline, CDR1 is SGHKS, CDR2 YYEKEE (reference sequence). Trimming took off 4 bases at V and 0 bases at J, with 14 bases between the two ends. This CDR3 spans 15 amino acids. CDR3 sequence reads: CASSIQRRSSYEQYF. CDR3 nucleotides: TGTGCCAGCAGCATTCAACGGAGGTCCTCCTACGAGCAGTACTTC.

The CDR3: CASGHTEAFF. The CDR3 coding sequence is TGTGCCAGCGGACACACTGAAGCTTTCTTT. The V and J genes are TRBV19 and TRBJ1-1; no firm D call. V was trimmed by 9 bases and J by 3 bases, leaving 5 bases between them. Germline loops: CDR1 LNHDA, CDR2 SQIVND (reference sequence). This CDR3 spans 10 amino acids.

Only one count was recorded for this clonotype. This rearrangement joins TRBV7-3 to TRBJ2-5; TRBD2 matches 14 bases. The J segment lost 5 bases and the V segment lost 4 bases, leaving 12 bases of the junction unmatched. The CDR3 runs 18 residues. Germline V lookup: CDR1 SGHTA, CDR2 FQGTGA. DNA of the CDR3: TGTGCCAGCAGCTCGACCCCCGGACTAGCGGGAGGTGTGGAGACCCAGTACTTC. Its translation is CASSSTPGLAGGVETQYF.

On this clonotype itself: A much more abundant neighbour one base away suggests this may be a read error. The chain combines TRBV7-6 with TRBJ2-1; D ambiguous. Judging by the DNA end, TRBJ2-7 fits better; the J call may be wrong. This CDR3 is built from 13 residues. Germline values: CDR1 SGHVS, CDR2 FNYEAQ. The CDR3 nucleotides read TGTGCCAGCAGCTTAGAACGCCTCAATGAGCAGTACTTC. Its translation: CASSLERLNEQYF.

The chain links TRBV9 to TRBJ2-1; possibly TRBD2 for D (6 bases). Deletions cut 2 bases from V and 6 bases from J, with 15 bases between. Germline lookup yields CDR1 SGDLS and CDR2 YYNGEE. The CDR3 has 15 amino acids. The CDR3 coding sequence is TGTGCCAGCAGCGTGGGAGGAGTGCGGGGCAATGAGCAGTTCTTC. Its protein product is CASSVGGVRGNEQFF.